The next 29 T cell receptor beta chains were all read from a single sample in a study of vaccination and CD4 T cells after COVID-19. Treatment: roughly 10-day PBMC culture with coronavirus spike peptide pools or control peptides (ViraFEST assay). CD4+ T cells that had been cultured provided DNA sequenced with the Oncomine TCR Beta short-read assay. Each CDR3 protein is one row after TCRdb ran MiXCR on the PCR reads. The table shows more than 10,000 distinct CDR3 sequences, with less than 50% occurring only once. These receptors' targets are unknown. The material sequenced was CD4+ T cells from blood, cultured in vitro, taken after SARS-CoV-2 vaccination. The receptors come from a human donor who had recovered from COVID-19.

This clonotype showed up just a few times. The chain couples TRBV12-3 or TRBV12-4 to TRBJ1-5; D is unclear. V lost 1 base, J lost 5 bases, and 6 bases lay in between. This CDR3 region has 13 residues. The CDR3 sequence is CASSLGEHQPQHF. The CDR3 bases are TGTGCCAGCAGTTTAGGGGAGCATCAGCCCCAGCATTTT.

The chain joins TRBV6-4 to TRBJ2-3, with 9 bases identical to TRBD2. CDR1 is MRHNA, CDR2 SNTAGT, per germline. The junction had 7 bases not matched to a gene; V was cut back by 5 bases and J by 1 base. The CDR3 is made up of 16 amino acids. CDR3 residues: CASSPHSGRGTDTQYF. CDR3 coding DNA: TGTGCCAGCAGTCCCCATAGCGGGAGAGGCACAGATACGCAGTATTTT.

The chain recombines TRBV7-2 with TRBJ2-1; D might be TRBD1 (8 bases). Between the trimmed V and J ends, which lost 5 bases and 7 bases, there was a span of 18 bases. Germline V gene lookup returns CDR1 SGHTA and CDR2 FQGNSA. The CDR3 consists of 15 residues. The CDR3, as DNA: TGTGCCAGCAGCCCACAGGGGGGGCTAGGAAATGAGCAGTTCTTC. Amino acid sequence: CASSPQGGLGNEQFF.

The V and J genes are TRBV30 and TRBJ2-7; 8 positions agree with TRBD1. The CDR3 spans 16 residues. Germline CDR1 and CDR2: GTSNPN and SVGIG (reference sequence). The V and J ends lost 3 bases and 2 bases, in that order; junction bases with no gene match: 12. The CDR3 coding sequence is TGTGCCTGGAGAGGACAGGGTTTATTCAGTACCTACGAGCAGTACTTC. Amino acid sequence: CAWRGQGLFSTYEQYF.

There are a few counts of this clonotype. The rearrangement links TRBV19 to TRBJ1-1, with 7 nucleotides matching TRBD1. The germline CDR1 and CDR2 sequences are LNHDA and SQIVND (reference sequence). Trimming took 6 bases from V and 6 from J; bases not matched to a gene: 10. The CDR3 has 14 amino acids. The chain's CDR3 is CASRPDRAGAEAFF. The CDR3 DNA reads TGTGCCAGTAGACCCGACAGGGCGGGGGCTGAAGCTTTCTTT.

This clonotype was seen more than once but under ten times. The DNA of the CDR3 is TGTGCCAGCAGTCCCATACTCGGGAGGGGCACAGATACGCAGTATTTT. Translating it yields CASSPILGRGTDTQYF. The rearrangement uses TRBV6-1 and TRBJ2-3; TRBD2 matches 8 bases. V dropped 5 bases and J dropped 1; count of bases not matched to a gene: 8. Germline V gene data show CDR1 as MNHNS and CDR2 as SASEGT. This CDR3 comprises 16 residues.

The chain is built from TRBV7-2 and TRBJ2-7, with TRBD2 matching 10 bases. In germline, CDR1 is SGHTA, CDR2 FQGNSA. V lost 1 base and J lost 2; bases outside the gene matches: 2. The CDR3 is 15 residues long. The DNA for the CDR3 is TGTGCCAGCAGCTTAGAAGCGGGAGGGCCCTACGAGCAGTACTTC. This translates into CASSLEAGGPYEQYF. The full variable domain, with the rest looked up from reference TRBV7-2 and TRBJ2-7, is GAGVSQSPSNKVTEKGKDVELRCDPISGHTALYWYRQSLGQGLEFLIYFQGNSAPDKSGLPSDRFSAERTGGSVSTLTIQRTQQEDSAVYLCASSLEAGGPYEQYFGPGTRLTVT.

The CDR3 coding sequence is TGTGCCAGCAGTGAACAGGGGTCCCGGAGCAATCAGCCCCAGCATTTT. Amino acid sequence: CASSEQGSRSNQPQHF. The chain joins TRBV2 to TRBJ1-5; D possibly corresponds to TRBD1 (6 bases). CDR1 is SNHLY and CDR2 is FYNNEI in the germline V gene. The CDR3 is 16 amino acids. The V end lost 2 bases, the J end lost 1 base, and 12 bases lay between the germline ends. Variable domain in full (rest from reference TRBV2 and TRBJ1-5): EPEVTQTPSHQVTQMGQEVILRCVPISNHLYFYWYRQILGQKVEFLVSFYNNEISEKSEIFDDQFSVERPDGSNFTLKIRSTKLEDSAMYFCASSEQGSRSNQPQHFGDGTRLSIL.

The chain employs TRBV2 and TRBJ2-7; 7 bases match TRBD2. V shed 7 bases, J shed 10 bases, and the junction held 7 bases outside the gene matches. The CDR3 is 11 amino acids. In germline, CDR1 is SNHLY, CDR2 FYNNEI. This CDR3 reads CASKREVAQYF. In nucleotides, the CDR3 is TGTGCCAGCAAACGGGAGGTGGCCCAGTACTTC.

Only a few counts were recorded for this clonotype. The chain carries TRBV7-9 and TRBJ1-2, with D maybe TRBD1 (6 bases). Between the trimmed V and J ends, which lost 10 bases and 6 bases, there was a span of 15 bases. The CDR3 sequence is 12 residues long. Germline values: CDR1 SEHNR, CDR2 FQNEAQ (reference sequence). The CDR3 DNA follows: TGTGCCACCGGGGGGGCGCAGGATGGCTACACCTTC. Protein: CATGGAQDGYTF.

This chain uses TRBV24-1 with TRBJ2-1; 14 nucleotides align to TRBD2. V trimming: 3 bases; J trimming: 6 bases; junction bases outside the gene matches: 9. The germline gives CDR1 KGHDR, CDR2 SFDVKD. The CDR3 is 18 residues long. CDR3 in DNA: TGTGCCACCAGTGATACGACTAGCGGGAGGGCCATCAGCAATGAGCAGTTCTTC. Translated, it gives CATSDTTSGRAISNEQFF.

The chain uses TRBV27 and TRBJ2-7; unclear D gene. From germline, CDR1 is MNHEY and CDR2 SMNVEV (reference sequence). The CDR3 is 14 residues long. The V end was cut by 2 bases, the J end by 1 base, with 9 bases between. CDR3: CASSLTQPSYEQYF. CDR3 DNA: TGTGCCAGCAGTTTAACCCAGCCTTCCTACGAGCAGTACTTC.

As DNA, the CDR3 is TGCAGTGCTAGGGGACAGGGATCAAAGACCCAGTACTTC. It yields the protein CSARGQGSKTQYF. The chain joins TRBV20-1 to TRBJ2-5; 9 bases fit TRBD1. The CDR3 loop spans 13 amino acids. Germline values: CDR1 DFQATT, CDR2 SNEGSKA (reference sequence). V was clipped by 3 bases and J by 6 bases; unmatched bases: 5.

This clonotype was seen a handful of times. CDR3: CASSPTGGANYGYTF. The CDR3 nucleotides are TGTGCCAGCTCACCGACAGGGGGGGCTAACTATGGCTACACCTTC. This sequence joins TRBV18 and TRBJ1-2, with 9 positions matching TRBD1. CDR1 is KGHSH and CDR2 is LQKENI in the germline V gene. This CDR3 spans 15 amino acids. The trim removed 3 bases at V and 0 bases at J, leaving 2 bases unmatched.

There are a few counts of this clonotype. The CDR3 region is CSALNRDKSYEQYF. The CDR3 nucleotides read TGCAGTGCTCTCAACAGGGATAAATCCTACGAGCAGTACTTC. This rearrangement joins TRBV20-1 to TRBJ2-7; tentatively, D is TRBD1 (6 bases). The CDR3 is made up of 14 amino acids. V gave up 5 bases and J gave up 1 base, with 15 bases separating them. Germline V lookup: CDR1 DFQATT, CDR2 SNEGSKA (reference sequence).

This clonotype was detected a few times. CDR3 loop: CASSGANQGGGYTF. DNA of the CDR3: TGTGCCAGCAGCGGTGCGAATCAGGGAGGAGGCTACACCTTC. J is TRBJ1-2 and V is TRBV5-5; tentatively, D is TRBD1 (5 bases). This CDR3 has 14 residues. V dropped 4 bases and J dropped 8 bases, with 18 bases sitting between them. Germline V gives CDR1 SGHKS, CDR2 YYEKEE (reference sequence).

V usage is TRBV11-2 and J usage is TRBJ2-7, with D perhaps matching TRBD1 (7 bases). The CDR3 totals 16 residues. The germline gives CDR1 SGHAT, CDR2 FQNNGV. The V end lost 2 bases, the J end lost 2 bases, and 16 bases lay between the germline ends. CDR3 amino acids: CASSLYGQGGTYEQYF. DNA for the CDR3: TGTGCCAGCAGCTTATATGGCCAGGGGGGCACCTACGAGCAGTACTTC. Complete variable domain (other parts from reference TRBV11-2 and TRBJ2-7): EAGVAQSPRYKIIEKRQSVAFWCNPISGHATLYWYQQILGQGPKLLIQFQNNGVVDDSQLPKDRFSAERLKGVDSTLKIQPAKLEDSAVYLCASSLYGQGGTYEQYFGPGTRLTVT.

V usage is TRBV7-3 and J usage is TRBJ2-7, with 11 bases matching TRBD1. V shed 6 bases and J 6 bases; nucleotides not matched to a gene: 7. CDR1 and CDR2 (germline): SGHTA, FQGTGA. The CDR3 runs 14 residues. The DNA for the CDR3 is TGTGCCAGCAGGTCTCCGGACAGGGGGCTCGAGCAGTACTTC. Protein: CASRSPDRGLEQYF.

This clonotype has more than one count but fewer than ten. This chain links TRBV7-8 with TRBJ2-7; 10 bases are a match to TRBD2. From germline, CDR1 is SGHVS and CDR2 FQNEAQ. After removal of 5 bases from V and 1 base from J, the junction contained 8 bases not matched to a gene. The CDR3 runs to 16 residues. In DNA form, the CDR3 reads TGTGCCAGCAGCGCCCGGACTAGCGGACATTCCTACGAGCAGTACTTC. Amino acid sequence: CASSARTSGHSYEQYF.

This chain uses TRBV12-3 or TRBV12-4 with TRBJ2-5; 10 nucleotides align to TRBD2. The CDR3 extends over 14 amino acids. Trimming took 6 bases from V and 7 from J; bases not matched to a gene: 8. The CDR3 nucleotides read TGTGCCAGCAGCCTACTAGCGGGAAGGGGGACCCAGTACTTC. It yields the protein CASSLLAGRGTQYF.

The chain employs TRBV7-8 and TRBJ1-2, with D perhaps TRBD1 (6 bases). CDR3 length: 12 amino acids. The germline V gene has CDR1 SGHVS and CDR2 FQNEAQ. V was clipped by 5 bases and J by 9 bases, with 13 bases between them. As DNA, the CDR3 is TGTGCCAGCAGCGCTCGGGACAACCGCTACACCTTC. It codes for CASSARDNRYTF. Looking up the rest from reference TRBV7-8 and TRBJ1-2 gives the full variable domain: GAGVSQSPRYKVAKRGQDVALRCDPISGHVSLFWYQQALGQGPEFLTYFQNEAQLDKSGLPSDRFFAERPEGSVSTLKIQRTQQEDSAVYLCASSARDNRYTFGSGTRLTVV.

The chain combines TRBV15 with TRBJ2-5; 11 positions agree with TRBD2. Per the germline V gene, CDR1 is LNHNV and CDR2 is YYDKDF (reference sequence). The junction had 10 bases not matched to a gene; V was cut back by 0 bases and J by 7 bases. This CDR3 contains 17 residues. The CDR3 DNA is TGTGCCACCAGCAGAGAGTTCTTAGCGGGAGGGGAAAGGACCCAGTACTTC. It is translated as CATSREFLAGGERTQYF.

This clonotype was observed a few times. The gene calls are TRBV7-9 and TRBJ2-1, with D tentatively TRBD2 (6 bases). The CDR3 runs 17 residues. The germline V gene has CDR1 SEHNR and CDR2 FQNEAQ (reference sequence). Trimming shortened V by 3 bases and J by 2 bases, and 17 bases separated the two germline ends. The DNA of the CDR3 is TGTGCCAGCAGCTTGGGAAACACTAGCTTTCCCTACAATGAGCAGTTCTTC. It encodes CASSLGNTSFPYNEQFF.

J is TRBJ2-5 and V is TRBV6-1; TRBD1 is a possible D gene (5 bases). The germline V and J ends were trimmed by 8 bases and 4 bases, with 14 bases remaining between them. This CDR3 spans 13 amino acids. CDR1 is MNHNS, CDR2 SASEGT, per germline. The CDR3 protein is CASDFQGGETQYF. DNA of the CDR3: TGTGCCAGCGACTTTCAGGGTGGAGAGACCCAGTACTTC.

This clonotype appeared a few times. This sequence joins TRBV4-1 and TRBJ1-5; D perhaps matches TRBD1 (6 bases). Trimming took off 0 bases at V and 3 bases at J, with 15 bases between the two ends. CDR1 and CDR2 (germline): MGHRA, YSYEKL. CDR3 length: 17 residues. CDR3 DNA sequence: TGCGCCAGCAGCCAAGACCCCGGGGGGGCGAACAATCAGCCCCAGCATTTT. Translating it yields CASSQDPGGANNQPQHF.

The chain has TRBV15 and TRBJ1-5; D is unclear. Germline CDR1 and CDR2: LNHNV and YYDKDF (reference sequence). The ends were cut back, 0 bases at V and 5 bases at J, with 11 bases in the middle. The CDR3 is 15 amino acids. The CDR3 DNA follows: TGTGCCACCAGCAGAGATTCTCAGGTACATCAGCCCCAGCATTTT. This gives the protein CATSRDSQVHQPQHF.

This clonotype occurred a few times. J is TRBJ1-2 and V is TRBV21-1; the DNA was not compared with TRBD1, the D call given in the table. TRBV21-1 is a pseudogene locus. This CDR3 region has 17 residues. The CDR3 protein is CASSSRSRNRDVAGYTF. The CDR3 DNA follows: TGTGCCAGCAGCTCACGGTCTAGGAACAGGGACGTGGCTGGCTACACCTTC.

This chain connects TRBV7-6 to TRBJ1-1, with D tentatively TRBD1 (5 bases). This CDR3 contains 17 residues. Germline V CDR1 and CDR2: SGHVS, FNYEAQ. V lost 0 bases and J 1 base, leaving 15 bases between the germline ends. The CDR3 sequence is CASSLAMGRATNTEAFF. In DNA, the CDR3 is TGTGCCAGCAGCTTAGCGATGGGCAGGGCGACGAACACTGAAGCTTTCTTT.

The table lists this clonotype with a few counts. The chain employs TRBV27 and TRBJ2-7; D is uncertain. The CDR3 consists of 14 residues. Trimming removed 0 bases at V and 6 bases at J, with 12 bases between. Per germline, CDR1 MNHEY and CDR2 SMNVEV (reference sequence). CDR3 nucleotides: TGTGCCAGCAGTTTATCGCTCACTAATAGCGAGCAGTACTTC. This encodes CASSLSLTNSEQYF.